Sequencing of this T cell receptor (beta chain) was carried out in a study of blood T cell repertoires in COVID-19. As for the study in general: Spain, Italy and the United States supplied samples that represented acute and convalescent COVID-19.

In the original workflow: Estimates of nucleated cell counts were drawn from the amplification of reference gene primers. Assay: immunoSEQ multiplex PCR; the TCRdb copy retains only in-frame clones and omits some. Clone size and the V and J calls come from that table; the DNA yielded D and trimming. The data show around 200,000 clones, about 84% seen once. This clone is a singleton in its sample. The receptor was isolated from a human donor in a cohort sampled during active COVID-19. Sequencing input: peripheral blood.

The CDR3 DNA reads TGTGCCACCAGTGATCCCACAGGGAATTTAAAGGAAAAACTGTTTTTT. Residues: CATSDPTGNLKEKLFF. The chain links TRBV24-1 to TRBJ1-4; TRBD1 might be the D (6 bases). V dropped 3 bases and J dropped 8 bases, with 18 bases sitting between them. Germline CDR1 KGHDR, CDR2 SFDVKD. The length of the CDR3 is 16 residues.